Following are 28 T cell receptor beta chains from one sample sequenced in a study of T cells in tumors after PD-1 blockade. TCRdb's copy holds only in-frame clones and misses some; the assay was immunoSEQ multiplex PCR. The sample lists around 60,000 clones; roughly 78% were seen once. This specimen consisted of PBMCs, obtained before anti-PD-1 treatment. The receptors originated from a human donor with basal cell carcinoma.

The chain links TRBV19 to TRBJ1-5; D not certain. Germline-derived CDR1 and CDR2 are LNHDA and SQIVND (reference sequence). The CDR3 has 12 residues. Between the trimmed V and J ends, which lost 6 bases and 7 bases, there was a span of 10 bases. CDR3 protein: CASSIIDQPQHF. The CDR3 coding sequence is TGTGCCAGTAGCATAATCGACCAGCCCCAGCATTTT.

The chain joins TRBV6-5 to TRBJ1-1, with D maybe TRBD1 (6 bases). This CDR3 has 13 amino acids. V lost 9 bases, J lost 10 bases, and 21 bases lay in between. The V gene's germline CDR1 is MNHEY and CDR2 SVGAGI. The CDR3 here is CASPGQSRLGAFF. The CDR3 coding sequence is TGTGCCAGTCCTGGACAGAGCCGACTTGGAGCTTTCTTT.

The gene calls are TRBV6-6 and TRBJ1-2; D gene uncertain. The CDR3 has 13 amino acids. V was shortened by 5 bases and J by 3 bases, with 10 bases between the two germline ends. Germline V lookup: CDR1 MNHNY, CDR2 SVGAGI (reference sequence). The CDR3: CASSPIGDYGYTF. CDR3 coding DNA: TGTGCCAGCAGTCCAATTGGGGACTATGGCTACACCTTC.

CDR3 sequence reads: CASSLGTVNEKLFF. Written as DNA, the CDR3 is TGTGCCAGCAGCCTCGGGACAGTTAATGAAAAACTGTTTTTT. V and J are TRBV5-6 and TRBJ1-4; 7 bases agree with TRBD1. This CDR3 is 14 amino acids long. V was pared by 4 bases and J by 4 bases, with 4 bases of the junction left unmatched. CDR1 is SGHDT and CDR2 is YYEEEE in the germline V gene.

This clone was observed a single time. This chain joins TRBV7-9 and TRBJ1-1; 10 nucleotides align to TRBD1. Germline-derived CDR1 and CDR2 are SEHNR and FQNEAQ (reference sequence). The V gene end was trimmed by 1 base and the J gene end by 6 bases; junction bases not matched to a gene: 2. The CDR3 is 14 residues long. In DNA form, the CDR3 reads TGTGCCAGCAGCTTAGGACAGGGGGCTTCTGAAGCTTTCTTT. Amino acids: CASSLGQGASEAFF.

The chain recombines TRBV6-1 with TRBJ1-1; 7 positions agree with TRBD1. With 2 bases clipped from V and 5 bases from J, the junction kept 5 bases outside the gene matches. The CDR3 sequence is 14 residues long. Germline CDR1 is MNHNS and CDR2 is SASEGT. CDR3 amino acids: CASSEQGDRTEAFF. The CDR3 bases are TGTGCCAGCAGTGAACAGGGGGACCGGACTGAAGCTTTCTTT.

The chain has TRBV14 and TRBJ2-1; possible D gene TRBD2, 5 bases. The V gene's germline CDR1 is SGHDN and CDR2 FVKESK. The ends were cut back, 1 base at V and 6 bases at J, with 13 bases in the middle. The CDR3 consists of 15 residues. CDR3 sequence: CASSQAGWSGNEQFF. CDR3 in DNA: TGTGCCAGCAGCCAAGCGGGGTGGAGCGGCAATGAGCAGTTCTTC. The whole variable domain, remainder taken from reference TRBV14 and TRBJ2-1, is EAGVTQFPSHSVIEKGQTVTLRCDPISGHDNLYWYRRVMGKEIKFLLHFVKESKQDESGMPNNRFLAERTGGTYSTLKVQPAELEDSGVYFCASSQAGWSGNEQFFGPGTRLTVL.

The CDR3 protein is CASSWTIPGQGLSYEQYF. DNA of the CDR3: TGCGCCAGCAGCTGGACCATTCCCGGACAGGGTCTCTCCTACGAGCAGTACTTC. The chain links TRBV5-1 to TRBJ2-7; 8 bases are shared with TRBD1. Germline assignment: CDR1 SGHRS and CDR2 YFSETQ. The V segment lost 3 bases and the J segment 0 bases; nucleotides outside the gene matches: 14. The length of the CDR3 is 18 residues. Using reference TRBV5-1 and TRBJ2-7 for the parts outside the CDR3, the full variable domain is KAGVTQTPRYLIKTRGQQVTLSCSPISGHRSVSWYQQTPGQGLQFLFEYFSETQRNKGNFPGRFSGRQFSNSRSEMNVSTLELGDSALYLCASSWTIPGQGLSYEQYFGPGTRLTVT.

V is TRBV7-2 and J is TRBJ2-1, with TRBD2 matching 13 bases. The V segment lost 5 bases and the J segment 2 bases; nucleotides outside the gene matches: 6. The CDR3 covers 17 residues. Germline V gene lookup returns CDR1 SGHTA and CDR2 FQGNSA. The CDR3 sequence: CASSPSTSGGPYNEQFF. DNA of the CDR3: TGTGCCAGCAGCCCTTCGACTAGCGGGGGGCCCTACAATGAGCAGTTCTTC.

CDR3 DNA sequence: TGTGCCAGCAGTGGGGGAGGGGAGACCCAGTACTTC. Translation gives CASSGGGETQYF. The chain links TRBV2 to TRBJ2-5; 7 nucleotides agree with TRBD2. After removal of 4 bases from V and 5 bases from J, the junction contained 1 base not matched to a gene. This CDR3 spans 12 amino acids. The germline V gene has CDR1 SNHLY and CDR2 FYNNEI.

CDR3 sequence (DNA): TGCAGTGCTAGTAGCGGCGCGAGCTCCTACAATGAGCAGTTCTTC. Protein product: CSASSGASSYNEQFF. J is TRBJ2-1 and V is TRBV20-1; a possible D gene is TRBD2 (6 bases). There are 15 residues in the CDR3. Germline V gene sequence: CDR1 DFQATT, CDR2 SNEGSKA (reference sequence). The ends were cut back, 3 bases at V and 0 bases at J, with 12 bases in the middle.

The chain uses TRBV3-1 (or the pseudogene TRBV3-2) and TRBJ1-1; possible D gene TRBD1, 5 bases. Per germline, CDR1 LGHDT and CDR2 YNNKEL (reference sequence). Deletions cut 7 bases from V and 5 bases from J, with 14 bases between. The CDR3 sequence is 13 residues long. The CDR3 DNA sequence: TGTGCCAGCATGCGGGGTACAGGAACTGAAGCTTTCTTT. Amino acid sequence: CASMRGTGTEAFF.

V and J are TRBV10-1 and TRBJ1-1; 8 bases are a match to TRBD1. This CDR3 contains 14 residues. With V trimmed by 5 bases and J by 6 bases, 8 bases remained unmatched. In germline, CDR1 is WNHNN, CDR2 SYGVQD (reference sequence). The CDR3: CASSLDRDYAEAFF. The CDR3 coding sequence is TGCGCCAGCAGTTTGGACAGGGACTACGCTGAAGCTTTCTTT.

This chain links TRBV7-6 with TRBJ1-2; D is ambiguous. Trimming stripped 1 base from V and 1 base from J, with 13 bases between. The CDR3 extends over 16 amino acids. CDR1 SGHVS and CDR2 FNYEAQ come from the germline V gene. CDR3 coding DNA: TGTGCCAGCAGCTTAGAGAGCACTATGAATAACTATGGCTACACCTTC. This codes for CASSLESTMNNYGYTF. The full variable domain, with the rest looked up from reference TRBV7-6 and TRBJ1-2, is GAGVSQSPRYKVTKRGQDVALRCDPISGHVSLYWYRQALGQGPEFLTYFNYEAQQDKSGLPNDRFSAERPEGSISTLTIQRTEQRDSAMYRCASSLESTMNNYGYTFGSGTRLTVV.

The CDR3 DNA follows: TGTGCCAGCAGTCCAAGACCGGGACTAGCGGGGGGGCCGTCCTACAATGAGCAGTTCTTC. Translated, it gives CASSPRPGLAGGPSYNEQFF. The rearrangement links TRBV6-6 to TRBJ2-1; 16 nucleotides align to TRBD2. The V gene end was trimmed by 5 bases and the J gene end by 1 base; junction bases not matched to a gene: 11. CDR3 length: 20 residues. Germline V lookup: CDR1 MNHNY, CDR2 SVGAGI (reference sequence).

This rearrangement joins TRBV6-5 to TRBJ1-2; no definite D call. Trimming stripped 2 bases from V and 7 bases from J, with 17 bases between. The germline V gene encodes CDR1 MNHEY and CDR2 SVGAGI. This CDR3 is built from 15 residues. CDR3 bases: TGTGCCAGCAGTTACCTTCGAGCCAGCCTTGGTGGCTACACCTTC. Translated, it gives CASSYLRASLGGYTF.

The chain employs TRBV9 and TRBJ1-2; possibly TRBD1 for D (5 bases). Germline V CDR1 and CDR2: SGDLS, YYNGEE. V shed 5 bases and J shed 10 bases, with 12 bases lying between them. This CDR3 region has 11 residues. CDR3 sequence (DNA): TGTGCCAGCAGGTCCAGGGAGGTCTACACCTTC. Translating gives CASRSREVYTF.

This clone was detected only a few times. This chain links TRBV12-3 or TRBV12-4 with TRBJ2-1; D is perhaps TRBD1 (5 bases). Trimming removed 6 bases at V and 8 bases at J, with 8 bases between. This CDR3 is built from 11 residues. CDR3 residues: CASSPRDEQFF. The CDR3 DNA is TGTGCCAGCAGCCCCAGGGATGAGCAGTTCTTC.

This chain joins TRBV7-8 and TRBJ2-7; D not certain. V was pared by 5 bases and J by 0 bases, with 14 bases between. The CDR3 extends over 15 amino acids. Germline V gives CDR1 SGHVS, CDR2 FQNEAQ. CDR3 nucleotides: TGTGCCAGCAGCCACCGACGGATTAGCTCCTACGAGCAGTACTTC. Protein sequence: CASSHRRISSYEQYF.

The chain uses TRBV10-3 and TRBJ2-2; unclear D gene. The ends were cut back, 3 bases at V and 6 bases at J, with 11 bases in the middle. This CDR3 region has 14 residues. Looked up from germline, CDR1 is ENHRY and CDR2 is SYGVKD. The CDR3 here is CAISDPGFAGELFF. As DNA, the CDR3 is TGTGCCATCAGTGATCCCGGGTTCGCCGGGGAGCTGTTTTTT.

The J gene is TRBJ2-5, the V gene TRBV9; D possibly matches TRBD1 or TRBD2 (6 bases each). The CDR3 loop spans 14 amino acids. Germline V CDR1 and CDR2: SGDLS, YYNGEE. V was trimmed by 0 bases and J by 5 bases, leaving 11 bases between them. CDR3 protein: CASSVGGGRETQYF. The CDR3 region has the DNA TGTGCCAGCAGCGTAGGTGGGGGGCGGGAGACCCAGTACTTC.

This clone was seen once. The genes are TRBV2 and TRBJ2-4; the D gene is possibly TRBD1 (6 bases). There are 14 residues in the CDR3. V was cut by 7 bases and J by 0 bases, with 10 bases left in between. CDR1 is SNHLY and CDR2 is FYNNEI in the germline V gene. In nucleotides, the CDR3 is TGTGCCAGCACACAGGGTCTAGCCAAAAACATTCAGTACTTC. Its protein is CASTQGLAKNIQYF.

CDR3 sequence reads: CASSPLPGNTIYF. CDR3 nucleotide sequence: TGTGCCAGCTCACCACTTCCTGGAAACACCATATATTTT. The chain couples TRBV18 to TRBJ1-3; D unresolved. The CDR3 is 13 residues long. V lost 1 base and J 2 bases, leaving 3 bases between the germline ends. CDR1 and CDR2 from the germline V gene are KGHSH and LQKENI.

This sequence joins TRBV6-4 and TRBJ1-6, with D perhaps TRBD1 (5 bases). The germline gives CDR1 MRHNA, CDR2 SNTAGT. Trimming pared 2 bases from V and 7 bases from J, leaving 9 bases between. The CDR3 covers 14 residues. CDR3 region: CASSDVGGNSPLHF. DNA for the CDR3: TGTGCCAGCAGTGACGTCGGGGGGAATTCACCCCTCCACTTT.

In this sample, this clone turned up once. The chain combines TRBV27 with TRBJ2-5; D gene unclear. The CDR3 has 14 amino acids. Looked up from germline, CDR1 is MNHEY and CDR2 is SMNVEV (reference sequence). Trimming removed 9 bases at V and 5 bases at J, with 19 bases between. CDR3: CARRPVPYGETQYF. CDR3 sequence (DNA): TGTGCCAGACGCCCAGTTCCTTATGGGGAGACCCAGTACTTC.

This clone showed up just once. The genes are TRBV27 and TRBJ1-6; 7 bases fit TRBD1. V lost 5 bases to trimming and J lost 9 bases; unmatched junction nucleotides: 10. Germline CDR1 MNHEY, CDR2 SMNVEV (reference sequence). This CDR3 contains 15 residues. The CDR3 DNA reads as TGTGCCAGCAGTGTCCGTGGGACAGTTCCTTCACCCCTCCACTTT. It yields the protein CASSVRGTVPSPLHF.

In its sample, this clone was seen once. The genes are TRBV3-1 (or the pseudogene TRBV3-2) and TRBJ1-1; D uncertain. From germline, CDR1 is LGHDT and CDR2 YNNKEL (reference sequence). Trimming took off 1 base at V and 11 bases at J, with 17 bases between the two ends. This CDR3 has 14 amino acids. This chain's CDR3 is CASSQGRTAPRAFF. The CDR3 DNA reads TGTGCCAGCAGCCAAGGAAGGACCGCACCGAGGGCTTTCTTT.

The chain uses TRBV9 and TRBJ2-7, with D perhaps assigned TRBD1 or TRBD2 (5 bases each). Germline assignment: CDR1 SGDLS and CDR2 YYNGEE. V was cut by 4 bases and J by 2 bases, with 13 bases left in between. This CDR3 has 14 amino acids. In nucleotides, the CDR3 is TGTGCCAGCAGCCCAGGGACGCCAGCCTACGAGCAGTACTTC. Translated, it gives CASSPGTPAYEQYF.